Listed here are 26 T cell receptor beta chains from one sample, sequenced in a study of radiotherapy plus CTLA-4 blockade in lung cancer (dated by TCRdb to the late 2010s). The protocol used for the library was the immunoSEQ multiplex PCR assay. In its TCRdb copy, this immuneACCESS table keeps in-frame sequences only and misses some clones. Where compared with another copy, unresolved V genes explain less than half of these, and the others have no known cause. Within this sample are about 120,000 clones, with about 87% of them counted one time only. In total, the top ten clones hold under 8% of the sample. The source material was peripheral blood, sampled from a patient treated with radiotherapy plus ipilimumab. These receptors were collected from a human donor with non-small cell lung cancer that progressed on radiotherapy plus ipilimumab.

V gene TRBV7-9 combines with J gene TRBJ2-7, with a possible D match to TRBD1 (6 bases). Germline V gene lookup returns CDR1 SEHNR and CDR2 FQNEAQ (reference sequence). There are 18 residues in the CDR3. Trimming left V 5 bases short and J 5 bases short, with 28 bases between. In DNA, the CDR3 is TGTGCCAGCAGCCCCACCCTTGAACCGGGACAAGGGAACCACGAGCAGTACTTC. It is translated as CASSPTLEPGQGNHEQYF.

The rearrangement uses TRBV19 and TRBJ1-2, with 8 bases matching TRBD1. J was trimmed by 4 bases and V by 1 base; bases with no gene match: 8. Germline assignment: CDR1 LNHDA and CDR2 SQIVND (reference sequence). The CDR3 spans 16 residues. The CDR3 spells CASSIAGTGRFYGYTF. In DNA, the CDR3 is TGTGCCAGTAGTATAGCCGGGACAGGAAGGTTCTATGGCTACACCTTC.

For this clone: The same CDR3 also results from other DNA sequences found in this sample. The chain couples TRBV5-1 to TRBJ2-2; no clear D gene. The V gene lost 0 bases and the J gene lost 1 base, with 4 bases spanning the gap. CDR3 length: 14 amino acids. Germline-derived CDR1 and CDR2 are SGHRS and YFSETQ. The CDR3 loop reads CASSLEGNTGELFF. CDR3 bases: TGCGCCAGCAGCTTGGAAGGGAACACCGGGGAGCTGTTTTTT. Complete variable domain (other parts from reference TRBV5-1 and TRBJ2-2): KAGVTQTPRYLIKTRGQQVTLSCSPISGHRSVSWYQQTPGQGLQFLFEYFSETQRNKGNFPGRFSGRQFSNSRSEMNVSTLELGDSALYLCASSLEGNTGELFFGEGSRLTVL.

A remark on this clone: The junction does not match germline at one end; this may be a read error. V is TRBV19 and J is TRBJ2-7; D call uncertain. The CDR3 totals 15 residues. Germline values: CDR1 LNHDA, CDR2 SQIVND (reference sequence). The DNA of the CDR3 is TGTGCCAGTAGTTTAGAGGCAGGCTTTAACTACGAGCAGTACTTC. Amino acids: CASSLEAGFNYEQYF.

This clone was recorded a few times. The gene calls are TRBV18 and TRBJ1-3; weak D call: TRBD1 (5 bases). CDR3 length equals 13 residues. V was trimmed by 5 bases and J by 3 bases, leaving 8 bases between them. Germline V gene data show CDR1 as KGHSH and CDR2 as LQKENI. CDR3 in amino acids: CASSADSGNTIYF. CDR3 coding DNA: TGTGCCAGCTCAGCCGACAGTGGAAACACCATATATTTT. Looking up the rest from reference TRBV18 and TRBJ1-3 gives the full variable domain: NAGVMQNPRHLVRRRGQEARLRCSPMKGHSHVYWYRQLPEEGLKFMVYLQKENIIDESGMPKERFSAEFPKEGPSILRIQQVVRGDSAAYFCASSADSGNTIYFGEGSWLTVV.

The chain joins TRBV27 to TRBJ2-5; unclear D gene. This CDR3 has 11 residues. Germline values: CDR1 MNHEY, CDR2 SMNVEV (reference sequence). V was pared by 6 bases and J by 7 bases, with 9 bases between. Here the CDR3 reads CASSQDGTQYF. In DNA form, the CDR3 reads TGTGCCAGCAGCCAGGACGGGACCCAGTACTTC.

V and J are TRBV11-2 and TRBJ2-7; tentative D call: TRBD2 (6 bases). Germline CDR1 is SGHAT and CDR2 is FQNNGV. The CDR3 runs 14 residues. The V end lost 3 bases, the J end lost 2 bases, and 11 bases lay between the germline ends. The CDR3 bases are TGTGCCAGCAGCTTTCCCGGGGGTCCCTACGAGCAGTACTTC. It translates to CASSFPGGPYEQYF.

The rearrangement links TRBV7-2 to TRBJ1-1; D might be TRBD1 (6 bases). The V and J ends lost 2 bases and 1 base respectively, with 11 bases between them. Germline V gives CDR1 SGHTA, CDR2 FQGNSA. This CDR3 has 15 residues. For the CDR3, the DNA is TGTGCCAGCAGCTTACGTACAGGGCCGAACACTGAAGCTTTCTTT. Residues: CASSLRTGPNTEAFF.

The chain combines TRBV7-3 with TRBJ1-5; D is uncertain. Germline CDR1 reads SGHTA; CDR2 reads FQGTGA. V lost 5 bases and J lost 11, with 16 bases in between. CDR3 length equals 13 residues. In nucleotides, the CDR3 is TGTGCCAGCAGCAGCGTGGACGGGTCAGCCCAGCATTTT. Protein product: CASSSVDGSAQHF.

CDR3 bases: TGTGCTAGTGGTTTGGTACGACTAGCGGGAGGGGGTGATACGCAGTATTTT. Translating it yields CASGLVRLAGGGDTQYF. This chain links TRBV12-5 with TRBJ2-3; 14 nucleotides match TRBD2. The CDR3 has 17 amino acids. Germline V lookup: CDR1 LGHNT, CDR2 FRNRAP. J lost 6 bases, V lost 0 bases, and 5 bases had no gene match.

This clone has a single count. Other DNA sequences from this sample encode an identical CDR3 as well. V is TRBV5-6 and J is TRBJ2-7; D assignment may be TRBD1 or TRBD2 (5 bases each). Germline CDR1 reads SGHDT; CDR2 reads YYEEEE. V lost 0 bases to trimming and J lost 4 bases, with 14 bases between them. This CDR3 spans 15 amino acids. The CDR3 is CASSLGGSRAYEQYF. CDR3 DNA sequence: TGTGCCAGCAGCTTGGGGGGGTCGCGGGCTTACGAGCAGTACTTC.

The chain recombines TRBV15 with TRBJ2-1; D is perhaps TRBD2 (5 bases). This CDR3 contains 13 residues. Trimming cost V 3 bases and J 10 bases, with 13 bases left between them. Germline assignment: CDR1 LNHNV and CDR2 YYDKDF (reference sequence). The CDR3 reads CATSSRTPSEQFF. The CDR3, as DNA: TGTGCCACCAGCAGTCGGACCCCTAGCGAGCAGTTCTTC.

The rearrangement uses TRBV6-1 and TRBJ2-3; possible D gene TRBD1, 6 bases. Trimming removed 3 bases at V and 4 bases at J, with 14 bases between. This CDR3 has 15 residues. CDR1 and CDR2 from the germline V gene are MNHNS and SASEGT. This CDR3 is CASSEPTGISDTQYF. The CDR3 bases are TGTGCCAGCAGTGAGCCTACAGGGATATCAGATACGCAGTATTTT.

The rearrangement uses TRBV7-8 and TRBJ2-5, with a weak D call TRBD1 (5 bases). V was pared by 5 bases and J by 2 bases, with 12 bases between. Per the germline V gene, CDR1 is SGHVS and CDR2 is FQNEAQ. CDR3 length: 14 residues. This CDR3 is CASSRAGSQETQYF. The CDR3, as DNA: TGTGCCAGCAGCCGAGCAGGGTCTCAAGAGACCCAGTACTTC.

The CDR3 region has the DNA TGCGCCAGCAGCTTGGCAGGGAATCATGGCTACACCTTC. This translates into CASSLAGNHGYTF. The chain joins TRBV5-1 to TRBJ1-2, with D possibly TRBD1 on 5 matching bases. V gave up 0 bases and J gave up 6 bases, with 9 bases separating them. In germline, CDR1 is SGHRS, CDR2 YFSETQ. This CDR3 is built from 13 residues.

The genes are TRBV9 and TRBJ2-2; possibly TRBD1 for D (6 bases). This CDR3 spans 16 amino acids. V gave up 0 bases and J gave up 1 base, with 10 bases separating them. Germline V gene data show CDR1 as SGDLS and CDR2 as YYNGEE. The CDR3 spells CASSVAGTRNTGELFF. The CDR3 DNA sequence: TGTGCCAGCAGCGTAGCCGGGACAAGGAACACCGGGGAGCTGTTTTTT.

The rearrangement uses TRBV5-8 and TRBJ1-5, with 9 positions matching TRBD1. V was clipped by 0 bases and J by 7 bases; unmatched bases: 8. Germline-derived CDR1 and CDR2 are SGHTS and YDEGEE. This CDR3 is 16 amino acids long. The CDR3 sequence is CASSLVIGTGRQPQHF. The CDR3 bases are TGTGCCAGCAGCTTGGTAATAGGGACAGGGCGACAGCCCCAGCATTTT.

CDR3 DNA sequence: TGTGCCAGCTCCAGGACAGGGATCAATCAGCCCCAGCATTTT. Its translation: CASSRTGINQPQHF. The gene calls are TRBV9 and TRBJ1-5, with 8 nucleotides matching TRBD1. Germline CDR1 reads SGDLS; CDR2 reads YYNGEE. The CDR3 is 14 residues long. The V gene end was trimmed by 7 bases and the J gene end by 3 bases; junction bases not matched to a gene: 6.

The CDR3 loop reads CASSKLDNADTQYF. The CDR3 coding sequence is TGTGCCAGCAGCAAACTTGATAACGCAGATACGCAGTATTTT. This chain joins TRBV25-1 and TRBJ2-3, with D hard to call. The CDR3 sequence is 14 residues long. V was cut by 6 bases and J by 4 bases, with 14 bases left in between. Germline CDR1 is MGHDK and CDR2 is SYGVNS.

This clone was picked up a small number of times. As DNA, the CDR3 is TGTGCCATCGGGCAGAACTACGAGCAGTACTTC. Amino acid sequence: CAIGQNYEQYF. The chain combines TRBV10-3 with TRBJ2-7; no clear D. Trimming stripped 8 bases from V and 3 bases from J, with 8 bases between. Germline V gene lookup returns CDR1 ENHRY and CDR2 SYGVKD. The CDR3 is made up of 11 amino acids.

This chain links TRBV2 with TRBJ2-3, with D perhaps assigned TRBD1 or TRBD2 (5 bases each). Between the trimmed V and J ends, which lost 7 bases and 6 bases, there was a span of 14 bases. CDR1 is SNHLY and CDR2 is FYNNEI in the germline V gene. The CDR3 totals 13 residues. CDR3 in amino acids: CASNRGLADTQYF. The CDR3 DNA reads as TGTGCCAGCAACCGGGGCCTGGCGGATACGCAGTATTTT.

CDR3 amino acids: CASSEWAGAGNEQFF. CDR3 DNA: TGTGCCAGCAGTGAATGGGCGGGAGCGGGCAATGAGCAGTTCTTC. The rearrangement joins TRBV25-1 to TRBJ2-1; 7 bases line up with TRBD2. This CDR3 contains 15 residues. Germline V CDR1 and CDR2: MGHDK, SYGVNS. J gave up 6 bases and V 1 base, and 6 bases lay outside the gene matches.

The CDR3 spells CTSSQVSLREDYNEQFF. In DNA, the CDR3 is TGCACCAGCAGCCAAGTATCTCTCCGGGAGGACTACAATGAGCAGTTCTTC. The chain links TRBV1 to TRBJ2-1; the table gives TRBD2 as D, unverified against the DNA. TRBV1 is termed a pseudogene. The CDR3 has 17 residues.

The CDR3 DNA sequence: TGCGCCAGCAGCTTGGCCCTGGGAGCATACAATGAGCAGTTCTTC. Residues: CASSLALGAYNEQFF. The chain combines TRBV5-1 with TRBJ2-1, with a possible D match to TRBD2 (5 bases). CDR3 length equals 15 residues. V shed 0 bases and J shed 4 bases, with 11 bases lying between them. Germline CDR1 SGHRS, CDR2 YFSETQ.

The CDR3 DNA reads as TGTGCCAGCAGCCGAACCCCGAACACCGGGGAGCTGTTTTTT. This sequence encodes CASSRTPNTGELFF. The rearrangement joins TRBV7-3 to TRBJ2-2, with D unclear. The CDR3 has 14 amino acids. CDR1 and CDR2 (germline): SGHTA, FQGTGA. V was clipped by 5 bases and J by 0 bases, with 7 bases between them.

The chain is built from TRBV10-3 and TRBJ1-1; D possibly corresponds to TRBD1 (6 bases). V was shortened by 6 bases and J by 1 base, with 18 bases between the two germline ends. Germline V gene lookup returns CDR1 ENHRY and CDR2 SYGVKD. The CDR3 covers 16 residues. CDR3 in DNA: TGTGCCATCAGCGCCGGACAGATCACCCCGAACACTGAAGCTTTCTTT. Its translation is CAISAGQITPNTEAFF.